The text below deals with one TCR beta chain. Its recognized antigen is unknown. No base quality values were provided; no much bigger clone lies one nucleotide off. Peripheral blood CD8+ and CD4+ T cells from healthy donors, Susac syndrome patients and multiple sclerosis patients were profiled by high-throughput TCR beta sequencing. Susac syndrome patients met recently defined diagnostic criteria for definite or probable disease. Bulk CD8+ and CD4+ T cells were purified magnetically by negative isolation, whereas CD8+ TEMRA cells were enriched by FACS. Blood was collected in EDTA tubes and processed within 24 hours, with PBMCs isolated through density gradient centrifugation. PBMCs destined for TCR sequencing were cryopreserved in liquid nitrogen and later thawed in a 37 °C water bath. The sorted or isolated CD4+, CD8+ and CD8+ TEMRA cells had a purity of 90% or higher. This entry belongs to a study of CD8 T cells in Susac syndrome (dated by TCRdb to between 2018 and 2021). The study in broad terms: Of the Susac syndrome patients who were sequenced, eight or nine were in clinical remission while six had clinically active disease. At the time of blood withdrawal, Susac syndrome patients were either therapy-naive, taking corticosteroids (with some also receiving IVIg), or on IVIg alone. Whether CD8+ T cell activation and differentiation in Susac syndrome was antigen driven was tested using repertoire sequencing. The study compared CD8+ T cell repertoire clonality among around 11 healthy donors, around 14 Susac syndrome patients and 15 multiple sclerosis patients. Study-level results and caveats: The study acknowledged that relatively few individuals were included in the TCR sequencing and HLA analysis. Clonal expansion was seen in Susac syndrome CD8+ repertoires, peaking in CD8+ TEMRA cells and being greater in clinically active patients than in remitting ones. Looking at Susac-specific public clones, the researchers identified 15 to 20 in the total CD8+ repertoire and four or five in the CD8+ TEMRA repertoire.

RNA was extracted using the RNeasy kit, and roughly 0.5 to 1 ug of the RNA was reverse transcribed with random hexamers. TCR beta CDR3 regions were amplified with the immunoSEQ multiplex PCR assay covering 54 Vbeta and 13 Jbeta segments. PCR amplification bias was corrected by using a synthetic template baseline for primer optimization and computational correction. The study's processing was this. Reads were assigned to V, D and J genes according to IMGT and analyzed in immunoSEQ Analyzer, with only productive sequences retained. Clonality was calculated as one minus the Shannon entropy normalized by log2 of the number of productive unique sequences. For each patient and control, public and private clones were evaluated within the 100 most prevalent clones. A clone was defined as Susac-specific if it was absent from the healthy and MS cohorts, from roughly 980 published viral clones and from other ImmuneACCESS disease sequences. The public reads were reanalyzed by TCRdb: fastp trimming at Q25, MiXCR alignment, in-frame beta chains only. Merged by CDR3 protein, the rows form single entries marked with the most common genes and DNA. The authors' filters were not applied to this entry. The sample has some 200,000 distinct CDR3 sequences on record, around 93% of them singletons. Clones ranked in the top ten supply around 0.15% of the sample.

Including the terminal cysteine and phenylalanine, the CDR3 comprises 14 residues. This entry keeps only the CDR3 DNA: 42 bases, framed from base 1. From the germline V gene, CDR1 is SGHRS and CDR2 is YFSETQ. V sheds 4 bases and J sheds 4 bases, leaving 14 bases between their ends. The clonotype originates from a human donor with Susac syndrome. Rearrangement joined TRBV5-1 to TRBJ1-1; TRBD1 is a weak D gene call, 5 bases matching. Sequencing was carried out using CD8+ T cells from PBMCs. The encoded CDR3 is CASSLGPPGTEAFF. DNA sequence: TGCGCCAGCAGCCTGGGACCCCCGGGCACTGAAGCTTTCTTT.